Listed below are T cell receptor beta chains from one sample, sequenced in a study of Graves' ophthalmopathy and Graves' hyperthyroidism. TCRdb recomputed calls from the multiplex PCR reads with MiXCR, one row per CDR3 protein. The sample shows about 240,000 distinct CDR3 sequences, 45% of them seen only once. The specimen sequenced was peripheral blood. The origin of the receptors is an adult man with Graves' ophthalmopathy. CDR3s include the opening cysteine and the closing phenylalanine or tryptophan. The D gene is left open where the match is weak. Clone size, where shown, is once, few, many, or a class for clones that have expanded.

TRBJ2-7,-,TRBV29-1,-,CSGLEGNGEQYF,TGCAGTGGCCTGGAAGGGAACGGCGAGCAGTACTTC
TRBJ1-5,-,TRBV7-2,-,CASSLDRYMAQHF,TGTGCCAGCAGCTTGGACCGCTATATGGCCCAGCATTTT
TRBJ1-4,-,TRBV29-1,-,CSVADSPTNEKLFF,TGCAGCGTGGCGGACAGTCCAACTAATGAAAAACTGTTTTTT
TRBJ1-2,-,TRBV11-2,-,CASTRGVTAGRGGYTF,TGTGCCAGCACCAGAGGAGTGACCGCCGGGCGGGGTGGCTACACCTTC
TRBJ1-2,-,TRBV29-1,-,CSLGAGGGYTF,TGCAGCTTAGGAGCGGGTGGCGGCTACACCTTC
TRBJ2-7,TRBD1,TRBV11-2,-,CASSLGTAGEQYF,TGTGCCAGCAGCTTGGGGACAGCAGGGGAGCAGTACTTC
TRBJ1-2,TRBD1,TRBV29-1,-,CSVPGQGAVGGYTF,TGCAGCGTCCCCGGACAGGGGGCAGTCGGTGGCTACACCTTC
TRBJ1-6,-,TRBV10-2,few,CASSPGTDNSPLHF,TGTGCCAGCAGTCCGGGGACCGATAATTCACCCCTCCACTTT
TRBJ2-6,-,TRBV7-2,few,CASRSSGANVLTF,TGTGCCAGCAGATCTTCTGGGGCCAACGTCCTGACTTTC
TRBJ1-2,-,TRBV6-2/TRBV6-3,-,CASSSTRGRYTF,TGTGCCAGCAGTTCCACAAGGGGCCGGTACACCTTC
TRBJ1-2,TRBD1,TRBV2,-,CASSEATGSDYGYTF,TGTGCCAGCAGTGAAGCGACAGGGTCGGACTATGGCTACACCTTC
TRBJ1-6,TRBD1,TRBV7-2,-,CASSQRPSAGGSSPLHF,TGTGCCAGCAGCCAACGCCCAAGCGCAGGGGGTAGCTCACCCCTCCACTTT
TRBJ1-6,-,TRBV7-9,-,CASSLDRAGSPLHF,TGTGCCAGCAGCTTAGACAGGGCAGGGTCACCCCTCCACTTT
TRBJ1-1,-,TRBV20-1,-,CSANSGAWYENTEAFF,TGCAGTGCTAACTCGGGGGCATGGTACGAGAACACTGAAGCTTTCTTT
TRBJ1-1,-,TRBV10-3,few,CAIGTRTTNTPIQAFF,TGTGCCATCGGGACCAGGACCACCAACACACCAATCCAGGCTTTCTTT
TRBJ1-1,-,TRBV5-1,-,CASSLVGAAEAFF,TGCGCCAGCAGCTTGGTAGGGGCGGCTGAAGCTTTCTTT
TRBJ1-3,-,TRBV20-1,-,CSANSRPGNTIYF,TGCAGTGCTAACAGCCGCCCTGGAAACACCATATATTTT
TRBJ2-2,TRBD1,TRBV7-2,-,CASSRGTGGTGELFF,TGTGCCAGCAGTCGAGGGACAGGGGGCACCGGGGAGCTGTTTTTT
TRBJ1-6,-,TRBV2,many,CASTEPRSPLHF,TGTGCCAGCACCGAACCTCGGTCACCCCTCCACTTT
TRBJ2-7,TRBD2,TRBV10-3,-,CASSPGEAGAHEQYF,TGTGCCAGCAGCCCCGGAGAAGCGGGAGCCCACGAGCAGTACTTC
TRBJ1-5,-,TRBV12-3/TRBV12-4,-,CASSAEGRQPQHF,TGTGCCAGCTCTGCAGAGGGGCGACAGCCCCAGCATTTT
TRBJ1-5,-,TRBV3-1,-,CASSPGTSEPQHF,TGTGCCAGCAGCCCGGGGACTTCGGAGCCCCAGCATTTT
TRBJ2-5,-,TRBV24-1,few,CATSGPGPGGPGETQYF,TGTGCCACCAGTGGTCCGGGGCCCGGCGGCCCTGGGGAGACCCAGTACTTC
TRBJ2-2,-,TRBV12-5,-,CASSIGLDGELFF,TGTGCCAGCAGTATAGGGTTGGACGGGGAGCTGTTTTTT
TRBJ1-2,-,TRBV28,once,CASKGTGTYGYTF,TGTGCCAGCAAAGGGACGGGTACCTATGGCTACACCTTC
TRBJ1-2,TRBD1,TRBV6-1,-,CASRGGTGLNYGYTF,TGTGCCAGCAGGGGAGGGACAGGGCTTAACTATGGCTACACCTTC
TRBJ1-1,-,TRBV2,-,CASSQDREMNTEAFF,TGCGCCAGCAGCCAAGATAGGGAAATGAACACTGAAGCTTTCTTT
TRBJ1-5,-,TRBV10-2,-,CASSEARGLGQPQHF,TGCGCCAGCAGTGAGGCCCGGGGGCTTGGTCAGCCCCAGCATTTT
TRBJ2-7,-,TRBV9,-,CASSQSLGGYEQYF,TGTGCCAGCAGCCAAAGTTTGGGGGGCTACGAGCAGTACTTC
TRBJ1-4,TRBD1,TRBV11-1,-,CASRYGQGKTNEKLFF,TGTGCCAGCAGATACGGACAGGGGAAGACTAATGAAAAACTGTTTTTT
TRBJ2-7,TRBD2,TRBV9,-,CASSPSGGIYEQYF,TGTGCCAGCAGCCCGAGCGGGGGGATCTACGAGCAGTACTTC
TRBJ1-5,-,TRBV10-3,-,CAISEGLDTSNQPQHF,TGTGCCATCAGTGAGGGCCTCGACACTAGCAATCAGCCCCAGCATTTT
TRBJ2-5,TRBD1,TRBV7-9,-,CASSLGDRGVQETQYF,TGTGCCAGCAGCTTAGGGGACAGGGGGGTTCAAGAGACCCAGTACTTC
TRBJ1-2,-,TRBV19,-,CASTQDNYGYTF,TGTGCCAGTACCCAGGACAACTATGGCTACACCTTC
TRBJ2-5,-,TRBV20-1,once,CSARDWGNQETQYF,TGCAGTGCTAGAGATTGGGGCAATCAAGAGACCCAGTACTTC
TRBJ1-2,TRBD1,TRBV10-3,-,CASSPWTGEGFGYTF,TGTGCCAGCAGTCCGTGGACAGGGGAGGGTTTTGGCTACACCTTC
TRBJ2-7,-,TRBV6-5,few,CASSLSPTAEQYF,TGTGCCAGCAGTTTAAGCCCTACGGCCGAGCAGTACTTC
TRBJ2-5,TRBD2,TRBV10-2,few,CASSEYRLADRETQYF,TGCGCCAGCAGTGAATACCGACTAGCGGATAGAGAGACCCAGTACTTC
TRBJ2-7,TRBD1,TRBV5-1,once,CASSLGVGTDYEQYF,TGCGCCAGCAGCTTGGGGGTCGGGACAGACTACGAGCAGTACTTC
TRBJ2-7,-,TRBV5-4,-,CASSPGRSENEQYF,TGTGCCAGCAGCCCGGGACGGTCCGAGAACGAGCAGTACTTC
TRBJ1-3,-,TRBV19,-,CASIPRGPLSSGNTIYF,TGTGCCAGTATTCCGCGGGGGCCGTTAAGCTCTGGAAACACCATATATTTT
TRBJ2-5,TRBD1,TRBV29-1,few,CSVSEGTGPQETQYF,TGCAGCGTTTCGGAGGGGACAGGGCCCCAAGAGACCCAGTACTTC
TRBJ2-7,TRBD1,TRBV6-5,-,CASSEEQGANYEQYF,TGTGCCAGCAGTGAAGAACAGGGGGCGAACTACGAGCAGTACTTC
TRBJ2-7,-,TRBV12-3/TRBV12-4,-,CASLDSLASYEQYF,TGTGCCAGCTTGGACTCGTTGGCGTCCTACGAGCAGTACTTC
TRBJ2-7,-,TRBV14,few,CASSSRALIHEQYF,TGTGCCAGCAGCTCCCGTGCGTTGATCCACGAGCAGTACTTC
TRBJ1-6,-,TRBV5-8,-,CASSLGLLNSPLHF,TGTGCCAGCAGCTTGGGACTCCTTAATTCACCCCTCCACTTT
TRBJ2-5,-,TRBV24-1,-,CATSRSPDTYQETQYF,TGTGCCACCAGTCGATCCCCCGATACGTACCAAGAGACCCAGTACTTC
TRBJ1-1,TRBD1,TRBV29-1,-,CLAGQGTGEAFF,TGCTTGGCGGGACAGGGGACCGGAGAAGCTTTCTTT
TRBJ2-7,-,TRBV2,few,CASSAGWSYEQYF,TGTGCCAGCTCGGCCGGTTGGAGCTACGAGCAGTACTTC
TRBJ1-4,TRBD1,TRBV20-1,-,CSAPGTGAEKLFF,TGCAGTGCCCCTGGGACAGGGGCTGAAAAACTGTTTTTT
TRBJ1-1,-,TRBV6-5,-,CASSYSRVNTEAFF,TGTGCCAGCAGTTACTCAAGGGTAAACACTGAAGCTTTCTTT
TRBJ1-2,-,TRBV2,-,CASSETPDTRGYGYTF,TGTGCCAGCAGTGAAACCCCGGACACGAGAGGGTATGGCTACACCTTC
TRBJ2-2,-,TRBV7-9,many,CASSLAGELFF,TGTGCCAGCAGCTTAGCCGGGGAGCTGTTTTTT
TRBJ2-7,TRBD1,TRBV5-1,-,CASHRGQGFYEQYF,TGCGCCAGCCACCGGGGACAGGGGTTCTACGAGCAGTACTTC
TRBJ2-7,TRBD1,TRBV10-3,-,CASSAGQGKYEQYF,TGTGCCAGCAGCGCCGGACAGGGAAAATACGAGCAGTACTTC
TRBJ2-6,-,TRBV11-2,-,CASSLGVPGANVLTF,TGTGCCAGCAGCCTAGGGGTTCCTGGGGCCAACGTCCTGACTTTC